The 9 T cell receptor beta chains given below trace back to one sample, sequenced in a study of OX40 agonist ivuxolimab in advanced cancers. Produced via immunoSEQ multiplex PCR; TCRdb's table is partial and in-frame only. The profile shows roughly 56,000 clones, roughly 85% of them singletons. Material: CD4+ or CD8+ T cells sorted from blood, obtained in a trial of the OX40 agonist ivuxolimab. The receptors come from an adult with an advanced solid tumor such as melanoma, head and neck, liver or kidney cancer.

The chain is built from TRBV7-9 and TRBJ2-7; D is ambiguous. V dropped 1 base and J dropped 5 bases, with 3 bases sitting between them. The CDR3 totals 11 residues. From germline, CDR1 is SEHNR and CDR2 FQNEAQ (reference sequence). CDR3 sequence: CASSLGNEQYF. The CDR3 bases are TGTGCCAGCAGCTTAGGCAACGAGCAGTACTTC.

The gene calls are TRBV9 and TRBJ1-5, with a tentative D call TRBD1 (6 bases). This CDR3 has 14 residues. The V and J ends lost 5 bases and 3 bases respectively, with 12 bases between them. Looked up from germline, CDR1 is SGDLS and CDR2 is YYNGEE. CDR3 nucleotide sequence: TGTGCCAGCAGGCCGGGGGCCTTCAATCAGCCCCAGCATTTT. This sequence encodes CASRPGAFNQPQHF.

V gene TRBV7-8 combines with J gene TRBJ1-6, with TRBD1 identical over 9 bases. The CDR3 has 16 residues. The V gene end was trimmed by 5 bases and the J gene end by 11 bases; junction bases not matched to a gene: 13. The germline V gene has CDR1 SGHVS and CDR2 FQNEAQ. CDR3 region: CASSQGQGLSSAPLHF. CDR3 bases: TGTGCCAGCAGCCAGGGACAGGGTCTTAGCTCCGCACCCCTCCACTTT.

The table lists this clone with a few counts. The chain couples TRBV4-1 to TRBJ1-5; D is unclear. There are 15 residues in the CDR3. V lost 0 bases and J lost 5, with 11 bases in between. Germline loops: CDR1 MGHRA, CDR2 YSYEKL. CDR3 loop: CASSQDRRVDQPQHF. The CDR3 DNA sequence: TGCGCCAGCAGCCAAGATCGGAGGGTGGATCAGCCCCAGCATTTT.

The chain combines TRBV6-1 with TRBJ2-5, with a possible D match to TRBD2 (7 bases). The germline gives CDR1 MNHNS, CDR2 SASEGT. V lost 7 bases and J lost 5, with 17 bases in between. The CDR3 contains 14 residues. CDR3 region: CASKVGGAGETQYF. The CDR3 DNA is TGTGCCAGCAAAGTTGGGGGGGCGGGGGAGACCCAGTACTTC.

This clone was observed a single time. The V gene is TRBV9, the J gene TRBJ1-3; D may be TRBD1 (5 bases). This CDR3 is built from 17 residues. Germline CDR1 reads SGDLS; CDR2 reads YYNGEE. Trimming cost V 0 bases and J 4 bases, with 17 bases left between them. The CDR3 sequence is CASSVAVGRSTGNTIYF. For the CDR3, the DNA is TGTGCCAGCAGCGTAGCAGTGGGACGAAGTACGGGAAACACCATATATTTT. Based on the CDR3 plus reference TRBV9 and TRBJ1-3, the full variable domain is DSGVTQTPKHLITATGQRVTLRCSPRSGDLSVYWYQQSLDQGLQFLIQYYNGEERAKGNILERFSAQQFPDLHSELNLSSLELGDSALYFCASSVAVGRSTGNTIYFGEGSWLTVV.

The V and J genes are TRBV6-6 and TRBJ1-3; D gene ambiguous. There are 15 residues in the CDR3. Trimming took 4 bases from V and 0 from J, leaving 10 bases between them. Looked up from germline, CDR1 is MNHNY and CDR2 is SVGAGI (reference sequence). This CDR3 is CASSLSANSGNTIYF. Written as DNA, the CDR3 is TGTGCCAGCAGTTTATCGGCCAACTCTGGAAACACCATATATTTT.

The chain joins TRBV7-2 to TRBJ2-7, with 7 bases lining up with TRBD1. Per germline, CDR1 SGHTA and CDR2 FQGNSA. The trim removed 5 bases at V and 4 bases at J, leaving 14 bases unmatched. The CDR3 covers 16 residues. The CDR3, as DNA: TGTGCCAGCAGCCCCGCGTATTGGGGACAGAAATACGAGCAGTACTTC. It codes for CASSPAYWGQKYEQYF.

This chain links TRBV6-5 with TRBJ2-7; 12 bases fit TRBD2. CDR3 length: 16 residues. The V segment lost 0 bases and the J segment 7 bases; nucleotides outside the gene matches: 7. Looked up from germline, CDR1 is MNHEY and CDR2 is SVGAGI. CDR3 amino acids: CASSYSRLAGAWEQYF. The CDR3, as DNA: TGTGCCAGCAGTTACTCCAGACTAGCGGGGGCTTGGGAGCAGTACTTC.